This T cell receptor (beta chain) was identified during a study of CD8+CD57+ T cells in acquired aplastic anemia. Study findings and constraints: Patients and controls were found to share approximately 31 CD8+ CDR3 sequences. Significant differences in CD8+ Simpson's diversity were not observed between patients and controls.

The study profiled TCR beta VDJ and CDR3 using genomic DNA as template. TCRdb re-derived calls from the reads in MiXCR, one entry per CDR3 protein. The profile shows about 160,000 distinct CDR3 sequences, about 64% of them singletons. The CDR3 contains 11 residues. V was cut by 3 bases and J by 6 bases, with 8 bases left in between. Per germline, CDR1 DFQATT and CDR2 SNEGSKA (reference sequence). By flow cytometry, patients selected for sequencing had shown an expansion of CD8+CD57+ cells. The patients all had a severe acquired aplastic anemia diagnosis. At blood sampling, none of the patients had yet received therapy. This clonotype was found once. The antigen remains unidentified.

Sequenced material: sorted CD4+, CD8+, or CD8+CD57+ T cells (not recorded which) from PBMCs. The clonotype was recovered from a human donor with aplastic anemia. This sequence joins TRBV20-1 and TRBJ1-1; D is possibly TRBD1 (6 bases). The CDR3: CSASRTAEAFF. Here the CDR3 DNA reads TGCAGTGCTAGCAGGACAGCTGAAGCTTTCTTT.